This is a list of T cell receptor beta chains from one sample in a study of blood T cell repertoires in COVID-19. TCRdb keeps only in-frame clones here, not all; method: immunoSEQ multiplex PCR. The sample has under 20,000 clones; approximately 80% are singletons. The material sequenced was peripheral blood. The receptors come from an elderly man with active COVID-19. CDR3s include the opening cysteine and the closing phenylalanine or tryptophan. The D gene is left open where the match is weak. Clone sizes are given selectively: once, few, many, or a class where the clone is expanded.

>once|TRBV6-1|-|TRBJ1-2
TGTGCCAGCAGTTATGAGGACTATGGCTACACCTTC
CASSYEDYGYTF
>-|TRBV4-3|TRBD1|TRBJ1-1
TGCGCCAGCAGCCCCTCAGGGGGCTCGACTGAAGCTTTCTTT
CASSPSGGSTEAFF
>-|TRBV3-1/TRBV3-2|TRBD2|TRBJ2-1
TGTGCCAGCAGCCTTAGCGGGAGGAACAATGAGCAGTTCTTC
CASSLSGRNNEQFF
>-|TRBV10-3|-|TRBJ2-7
TGTGCCATCAGTGAGTCCCAAGTGAGGACCTACGAGCAGTACTTC
CAISESQVRTYEQYF
>-|TRBV7-9|-|TRBJ2-5
TGTGCCAGCAGCCCATCGCCCCTAGCAGACCAAGAGACCCAGTACTTC
CASSPSPLADQETQYF
>-|TRBV24-1|TRBD2|TRBJ2-7
TGTGCCACCAGTGATGGAACTAGCGGTTCCTACGAGCAGTACTTC
CATSDGTSGSYEQYF
>-|TRBV13|TRBD1|TRBJ1-1
TGTGCCAGCAGCTTAGCCCGACAGGGCCAGAACACTGAAGCTTTCTTT
CASSLARQGQNTEAFF
>-|TRBV4-3|TRBD1|TRBJ1-5
TGCGCCAGCAGCCAACGACAGGGGACCAATCAGCCCCAGCATTTT
CASSQRQGTNQPQHF
>-|TRBV18|-|TRBJ2-1
TGTGCCACCACGAATCTAGCCGAGAACAATGAGCAGTTCTTC
CATTNLAENNEQFF
>few|TRBV19|TRBD2|TRBJ2-7
TGTGCCAGTAGTATTAGCGGGAGTTCCTCCTACGAGCAGTACTTC
CASSISGSSSYEQYF
>-|TRBV7-2|TRBD1|TRBJ2-4
TGTGCCAGCAGCCCCAGACAGGGGGAGGGGTCAGCCAAAAACATTCAGTACTTC
CASSPRQGEGSAKNIQYF
>-|TRBV30|-|TRBJ2-2
TGTGCCTGGAGTGTATCAGGGTTCGACACCGGGGAGCTGTTTTTT
CAWSVSGFDTGELFF
>-|TRBV19|-|TRBJ2-7
TGTGCCAGTAGTTTTCTCGTAGACTCCTACGAGCAGTACTTC
CASSFLVDSYEQYF
>-|TRBV9|-|TRBJ1-6
TGTGCCAGCAGCAAGACTGACAGCCACTATAATTCACCCCTCCACTTT
CASSKTDSHYNSPLHF
>-|TRBV5-8|TRBD1|TRBJ2-7
TGTGCCAGCAGCTTGGCGGACAGGGGACAGCACGAGCAGTACTTC
CASSLADRGQHEQYF
>-|TRBV5-1|-|TRBJ1-5
TGCGCCAGCAAAGAGCGGACAGCGGGCAATCAGCCCCAGCATTTT
CASKERTAGNQPQHF
>-|TRBV3-1/TRBV3-2|TRBD1|TRBJ1-6
TGTGCCAGCAGTAGTGAGGGGGCGAATTCACCCCTCCACTTT
CASSSEGANSPLHF
>-|TRBV5-4|TRBD2|TRBJ2-3
TGTGCCAGCAGCTTGCCCCTAGCGGGAGTTGCAGATACGCAGTATTTT
CASSLPLAGVADTQYF
>once|TRBV29-1|-|TRBJ2-7
TGCAGCGTTGGGCAGAGGGAGATCTCCTACGAGCAGTACTTC
CSVGQREISYEQYF
>-|TRBV4-3|-|TRBJ2-1
TGCGCCAGCAGTCCGCGAGGCCCGACTGGATCCTACAATGAGCAGTTCTTC
CASSPRGPTGSYNEQFF
>-|TRBV4-3|-|TRBJ2-6
TGCGCCAGCAGCCAAGATCTGCGCTCTGGGGCCAACGTCCTGACTTTC
CASSQDLRSGANVLTF
>once|TRBV6-5|-|TRBJ2-7
TGTGCCAGCAGCTCCCCTGGGCAGGAAACCTACGAGCAGTACTTC
CASSSPGQETYEQYF
>-|TRBV28|-|TRBJ2-2
TGTGCCAGCAGTTTCTTCGGTGTCACCGGGGAGCTGTTTTTT
CASSFFGVTGELFF
>-|TRBV4-3|-|TRBJ2-7
TGCGCCAGCAGCCAAGACAGGGGCTTCAGGGAGCAGTACTTC
CASSQDRGFREQYF
>-|TRBV27|-|TRBJ1-1
TGTGCCAGCAGTTTATCCGAGACACACACTGAAGCTTTCTTT
CASSLSETHTEAFF
>-|TRBV28|TRBD2|TRBJ2-5
TGTGCCAGCACGGGGGGGGGTCCCTGGCTAGAGACCCAGTACTTC
CASTGGGPWLETQYF
>-|TRBV28|TRBD2|TRBJ2-1
TGTGCCAGCAGTCTAGCGGGAGCGACCTACAATGAGCAGTTCTTC
CASSLAGATYNEQFF
>-|TRBV18|TRBD1|TRBJ1-3
TGTGCCAGCTCACCACCGGGACAGGGGATCTCTGGAAACACCATATATTTT
CASSPPGQGISGNTIYF
>-|TRBV30|TRBD1|TRBJ2-5
TGTGCCTGGACCTTCGGGACAGTACAAGAGACCCAGTACTTC
CAWTFGTVQETQYF
>-|TRBV6-2/TRBV6-3|TRBD1|TRBJ2-7
TGTGCCAGCAGTTACCCAGGGGGACACGAGCAGTACTTC
CASSYPGGHEQYF
>-|TRBV29-1|TRBD1|TRBJ2-4
TGCAGCGTGGAAGGGACAGGGGGCAACATTCAGTACTTC
CSVEGTGGNIQYF
>-|TRBV24-1|TRBD2|TRBJ2-1
TGTGCCACCAGTGAGACTAGCGGGAGCTCCTACAATGAGCAGTTCTTC
CATSETSGSSYNEQFF
>-|TRBV28|-|TRBJ1-2
TGTGCCAGCAGTTCTCCCCGGGGGACCCATAACTATGGCTACACCTTC
CASSSPRGTHNYGYTF
>-|TRBV27|-|TRBJ2-3
TGTGCCAGCAGTTTAGGCGGGAACACTCCCTATAGCACAGATACGCAGTATTTT
CASSLGGNTPYSTDTQYF